This section outlines one T cell receptor (beta chain) sequence together with its context. The antigen remains undetermined. This sample stems from a study of vaccination and CD4 T cells after COVID-19. Treatment meaning: roughly 10-day PBMC culture with coronavirus spike peptide pools or control peptides (ViraFEST assay). The assay that was used to sequence DNA from cultured CD4+ T cells was the Oncomine TCR Beta short-read assay. One entry per CDR3 protein, called by TCRdb with MiXCR from the PCR reads. The sample has around 15,000 distinct CDR3 sequences; around 47% are singletons. The V gene's germline CDR1 is SGHTS and CDR2 YDEGEE. There are 15 residues in the CDR3. The ends were cut back, 1 base at V and 7 bases at J, with 14 bases in the middle.

The specimen sequenced was CD4+ T cells from blood, cultured in vitro. The chain couples TRBV5-8 to TRBJ1-4; D perhaps matches TRBD1 (5 bases). The clonotype was recovered from a human donor who had recovered from COVID-19. The CDR3 loop is CASSLPISGTEKLFF. The CDR3 region has the DNA TGTGCCAGCAGCTTGCCGATCTCGGGGACTGAAAAACTGTTTTTT.